One sample yielded the 4 T cell receptor beta chains listed below, sequenced in a study of blood T cells in healthy people across ages. PCR was performed a second time for about 7 to 12 cycles using a sample-barcoded 5' primer and a J-beta primer mix. MiXCR, run by TCRdb on the 5' RACE reads, gives a single entry per CDR3 protein. This sample has more than 1 million distinct CDR3 sequences; more than 35% occur once, and the top ten carry approximately 20%. Sequenced: blood. These TCRs come from a woman in her fifties or sixties in good health.

The CDR3 DNA follows: TGTGCCAGCAGTAGGCCAGGGGTTACTAACGAGCAGTACTTC. Protein: CASSRPGVTNEQYF. The rearrangement joins TRBV27 to TRBJ2-4; D is perhaps TRBD1 (6 bases). The better agreement between TRBJ2-7 and the DNA end casts doubt on the J call. The CDR3 length is 14 residues. Germline V gene sequence: CDR1 MNHEY, CDR2 SMNVEV (reference sequence).

The J gene is TRBJ2-7, the V gene TRBV20-1, with 7 nucleotides matching TRBD1. Germline trimming cut 1 base from V and 2 bases from J; bases unmatched to any gene: 5. The germline CDR1 and CDR2 sequences are DFQATT and SNEGSKA (reference sequence). CDR3 length equals 14 residues. The CDR3 bases are TGCAGTGCTAGAGGGAGCAGGGGGACCTACGAGCAGTACTTC. Protein product: CSARGSRGTYEQYF.

V is TRBV9 and J is TRBJ2-5, with 13 bases fitting TRBD2. J was trimmed by 5 bases and V by 2 bases; bases with no gene match: 9. This CDR3 region has 17 residues. Germline V gives CDR1 SGDLS, CDR2 YYNGEE. CDR3 DNA sequence: TGTGCCAGCAGCGTCGCCCAAGCGACTAGCGGGAGGGAGACCCAGTACTTC. Protein product: CASSVAQATSGRETQYF.

This chain joins TRBV6-5 and TRBJ2-4, with D uncertain. V was cut by 6 bases and J by 11 bases, with 14 bases left in between. The CDR3 is made up of 12 amino acids. Germline CDR1 and CDR2: MNHEY and SVGAGI. The CDR3 region is CASSHYDRVQYF. The CDR3 DNA follows: TGTGCCAGCAGCCACTACGACCGCGTTCAGTACTTC.